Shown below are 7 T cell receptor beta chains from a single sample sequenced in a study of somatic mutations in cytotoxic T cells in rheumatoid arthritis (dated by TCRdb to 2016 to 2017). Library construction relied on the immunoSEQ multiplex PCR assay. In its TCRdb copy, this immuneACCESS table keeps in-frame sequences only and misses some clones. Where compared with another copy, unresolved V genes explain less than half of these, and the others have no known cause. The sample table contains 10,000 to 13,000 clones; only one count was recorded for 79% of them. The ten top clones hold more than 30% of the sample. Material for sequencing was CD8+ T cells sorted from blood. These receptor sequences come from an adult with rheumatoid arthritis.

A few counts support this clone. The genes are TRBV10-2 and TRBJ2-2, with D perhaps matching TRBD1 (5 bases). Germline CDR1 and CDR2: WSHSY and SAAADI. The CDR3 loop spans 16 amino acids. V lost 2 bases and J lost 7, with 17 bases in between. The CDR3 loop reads CASSEPAGSLIGELFF. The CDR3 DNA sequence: TGCGCCAGCAGTGAGCCGGCAGGGTCTTTGATCGGGGAGCTGTTTTTT.

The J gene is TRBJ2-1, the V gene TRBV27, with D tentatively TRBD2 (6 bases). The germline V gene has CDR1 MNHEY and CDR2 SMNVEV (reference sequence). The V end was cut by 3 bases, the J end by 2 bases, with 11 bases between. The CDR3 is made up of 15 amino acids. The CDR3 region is CASSFTAGPYNEQFF. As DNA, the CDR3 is TGTGCCAGCAGTTTTACTGCGGGGCCCTACAATGAGCAGTTCTTC.

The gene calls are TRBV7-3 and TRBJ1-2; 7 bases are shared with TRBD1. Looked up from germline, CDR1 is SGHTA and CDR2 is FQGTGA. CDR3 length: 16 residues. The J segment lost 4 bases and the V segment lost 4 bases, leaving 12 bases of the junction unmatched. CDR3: CASSYLGGQHTYGYTF. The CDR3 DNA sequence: TGTGCCAGCAGCTACCTGGGGGGACAGCACACCTATGGCTACACCTTC.

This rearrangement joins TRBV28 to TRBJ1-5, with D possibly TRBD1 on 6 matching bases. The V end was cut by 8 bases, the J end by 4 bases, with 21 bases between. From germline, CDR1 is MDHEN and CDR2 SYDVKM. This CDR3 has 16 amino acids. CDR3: CASDRYHIEGNQPQHF. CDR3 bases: TGTGCCAGCGACAGGTACCATATCGAGGGGAATCAGCCCCAGCATTTT.

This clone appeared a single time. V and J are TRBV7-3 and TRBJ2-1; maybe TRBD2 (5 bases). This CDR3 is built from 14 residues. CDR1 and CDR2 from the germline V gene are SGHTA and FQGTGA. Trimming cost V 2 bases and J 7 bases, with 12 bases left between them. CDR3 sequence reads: CASSLYGEPNEQFF. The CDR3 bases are TGTGCCAGCAGCTTATACGGGGAGCCAAATGAGCAGTTCTTC. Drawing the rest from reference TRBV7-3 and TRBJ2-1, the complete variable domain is GAGVSQTPSNKVTEKGKYVELRCDPISGHTALYWYRQSLGQGPEFLIYFQGTGAADDSGLPNDRFFAVRPEGSVSTLKIQRTERGDSAVYLCASSLYGEPNEQFFGPGTRLTVL.

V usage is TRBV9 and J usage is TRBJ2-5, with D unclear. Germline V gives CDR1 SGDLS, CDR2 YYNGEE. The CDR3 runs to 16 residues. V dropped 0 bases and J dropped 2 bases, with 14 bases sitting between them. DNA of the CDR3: TGTGCCAGCAGCGTAGTAGGATCGGAACCGCAAGAGACCCAGTACTTC. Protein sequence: CASSVVGSEPQETQYF.

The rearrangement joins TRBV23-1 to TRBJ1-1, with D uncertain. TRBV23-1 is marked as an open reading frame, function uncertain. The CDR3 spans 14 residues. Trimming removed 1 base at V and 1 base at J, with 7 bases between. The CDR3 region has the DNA TGCGCCAGCAGTCAATACCGACAGAACACTGAAGCTTTCTTT. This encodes CASSQYRQNTEAFF.